What follows are 3 T cell receptor beta chains derived from one specimen sequenced in a study of T cell responses to AZD1222 COVID-19 vaccine. Sequencing was performed with immunoSEQ multiplex PCR; in TCRdb, only in-frame clones are kept and a portion is missing. The sample records under 150,000 clones, 90% to 95% being singletons. This material consisted of peripheral blood, taken on day 0 of AZD1222 vaccination. These receptors were taken from an adult in good health.

The CDR3 sequence: CASTQGGQGSYEQYF. The CDR3 nucleotides read TGTGCCAGCACCCAAGGGGGACAGGGCTCCTACGAGCAGTACTTC. This chain joins TRBV28 and TRBJ2-7; 9 positions agree with TRBD1. Germline V gene sequence: CDR1 MDHEN, CDR2 SYDVKM. This CDR3 contains 15 residues. J lost 0 bases, V lost 7 bases, and 7 bases had no gene match.

The chain joins TRBV7-9 to TRBJ2-7; D is perhaps TRBD1 or TRBD2 (5 bases each). V shed 4 bases and J shed 0 bases, with 13 bases lying between them. The CDR3 is 15 residues long. From germline, CDR1 is SEHNR and CDR2 FQNEAQ (reference sequence). The CDR3 protein is CASSSAGTVSYEQYF. As DNA, the CDR3 is TGTGCCAGCAGCTCAGCCGGGACGGTCTCCTACGAGCAGTACTTC.

The DNA of the CDR3 is TGTGCCAGCCTACAAGACAGGGGGGGCAATCAGCCCCAGCATTTT. Translating gives CASLQDRGGNQPQHF. The V gene is TRBV6-4, the J gene TRBJ1-5, with 9 bases that match TRBD1. Trimming removed 8 bases from V and 2 bases from J; junction bases left unmatched: 7. The CDR3 is made up of 15 amino acids. The germline V gene encodes CDR1 MRHNA and CDR2 SNTAGT.